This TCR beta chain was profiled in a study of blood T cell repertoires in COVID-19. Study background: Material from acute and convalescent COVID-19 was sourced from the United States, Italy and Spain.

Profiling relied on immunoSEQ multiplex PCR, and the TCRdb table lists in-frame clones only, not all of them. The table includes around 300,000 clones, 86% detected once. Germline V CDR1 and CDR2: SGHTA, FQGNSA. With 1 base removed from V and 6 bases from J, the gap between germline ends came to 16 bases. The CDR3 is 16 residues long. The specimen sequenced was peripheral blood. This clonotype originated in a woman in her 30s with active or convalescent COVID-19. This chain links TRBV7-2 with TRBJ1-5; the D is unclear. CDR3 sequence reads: CASSLDRPDLGQPQHF. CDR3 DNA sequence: TGTGCCAGCAGCTTAGACCGGCCGGACTTAGGTCAGCCCCAGCATTTT.